The rows below give T cell receptor beta chains drawn from one sample of a study of T-cell reconstitution after alpha-beta-depleted transplantation in children. TCRdb re-derived calls from the PCR reads in MiXCR, one entry per CDR3 protein. The profile shows 250,000 to 300,000 distinct CDR3 sequences, 9.5% to 13% of them singletons. This specimen was PBMCs, taken before TCRalphabeta/CD19-depleted stem cell transplant. The receptors originated from a boy under three years old with acute myeloid leukemia, due to receive a stem cell transplant. Each CDR3 is given without its conserved first and last residue. Rows give clone size only sometimes, using once, few, many, or a class for an expanded clone.

CDR3aa	abundance	v_gene	j_gene
ATSRAVLNTDTQY	many	TRBV15	TRBJ2-3
SASPGTGRYEQY	few	TRBV20-1	TRBJ2-7
ASSKGQGRNEQY	NA	TRBV5-4	TRBJ2-7
ASSPDYLYTGELF	NA	TRBV6-1	TRBJ2-2
ASSLQGQGGTEAF	many	TRBV5-1	TRBJ1-1
AEGQGPSSGNTIY	many	TRBV7-9	TRBJ1-3
ASRREGLEQY	many	TRBV7-9	TRBJ2-7
ASSPVAARELF	NA	TRBV7-3	TRBJ2-2
ASSYSVTAF	NA	TRBV6-5	TRBJ1-1
ASSPPGTTDTQY	many	TRBV18	TRBJ2-3
ASSPRQLRDSPLH	many	TRBV12-3/TRBV12-4	TRBJ1-6
ASSPDFGTSPPPSSYNEQF	many	TRBV4-1	TRBJ2-1
ASSALAGSSYNEQF	NA	TRBV9	TRBJ2-1
ASSLFLGQGNSPLH	many	TRBV10-2	TRBJ1-6
ASSFRASGGLNEQF	many	TRBV7-9	TRBJ2-1
ASSRGRSLSNQPQH	many	TRBV28	TRBJ1-5
ASSLQDYEQY	many	TRBV5-5	TRBJ2-7
ASSPGLGFNEQF	NA	TRBV11-2	TRBJ2-1
SVQRQLANTGELF	NA	TRBV29-1	TRBJ2-2
ASSFNFPSTDTQY	many	TRBV11-2	TRBJ2-3
SVKNSNQPQH	many	TRBV29-1	TRBJ1-5
SAHRGTDTQY	few	TRBV20-1	TRBJ2-3
ASSQDIGASGGGELF	few	TRBV4-2	TRBJ2-2
ASRLGGQYNSPLH	few	TRBV11-2	TRBJ1-6
SAREPRGRGSPLH	NA	TRBV20-1	TRBJ1-6
ASSSEERLLNEQF	many	TRBV5-1	TRBJ2-1
ASSESGPGFEQF	many	TRBV10-2	TRBJ2-1
ASSQERTGRETQY	many	TRBV14	TRBJ2-5
ASSFRAGFLNEQF	NA	TRBV27	TRBJ2-1
SVHGQGLNTEAF	many	TRBV29-1	TRBJ1-1
ASSFSTGTGNNEQF	many	TRBV5-1	TRBJ2-1
ASSLWTGEETQY	many	TRBV7-2	TRBJ2-5
IASLRRESADTQY	many	TRBV20-1	TRBJ2-3
ASSFHKYKGQY	many	TRBV11-2	TRBJ2-5
ASSVDPYEQY	many	TRBV7-9	TRBJ2-7
AWARDRGTDTQY	few	TRBV30	TRBJ2-3
SASSGYGELF	NA	TRBV20-1	TRBJ2-2
AWSVPRGELF	many	TRBV30	TRBJ2-2